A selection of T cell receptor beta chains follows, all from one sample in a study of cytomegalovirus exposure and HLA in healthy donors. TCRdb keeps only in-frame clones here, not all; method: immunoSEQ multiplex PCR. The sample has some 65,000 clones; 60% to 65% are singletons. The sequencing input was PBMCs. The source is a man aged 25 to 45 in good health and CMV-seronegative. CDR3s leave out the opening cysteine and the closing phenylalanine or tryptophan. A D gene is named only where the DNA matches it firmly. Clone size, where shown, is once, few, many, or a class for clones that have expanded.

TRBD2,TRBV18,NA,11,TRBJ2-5,ASSPRGGETQY
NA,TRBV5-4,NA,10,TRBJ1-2,ASSPTNYGYT
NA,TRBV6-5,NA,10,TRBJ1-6,ASSPAVSPLH
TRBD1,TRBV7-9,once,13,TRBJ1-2,ASSRQQGPGYGYT
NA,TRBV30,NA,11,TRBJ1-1,AWRDTSWTEAF
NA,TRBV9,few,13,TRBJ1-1,ASSVEQGLNTEAF
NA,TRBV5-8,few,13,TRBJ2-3,ASSLDGAGSDTQY
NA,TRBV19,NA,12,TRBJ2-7,ASSPGVGNYEQY
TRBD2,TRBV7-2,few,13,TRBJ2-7,ASSSGLAGGYEQY
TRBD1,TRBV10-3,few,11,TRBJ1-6,AANGQGDSPLH
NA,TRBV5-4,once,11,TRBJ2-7,ASSSRDSYEQY
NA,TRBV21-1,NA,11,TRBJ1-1,ASSGTPWTEAF
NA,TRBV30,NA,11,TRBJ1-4,AWKFWGEEKLF
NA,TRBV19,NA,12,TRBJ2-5,ASSMTELQETQY